This entry describes one T cell receptor beta chain. Trimming removed 0 bases from V and 3 bases from J; junction bases left unmatched: 3. This CDR3 region has 15 residues. Germline V gene sequence: CDR1 SGHRS, CDR2 YFSETQ. Authors' data handling: Reference gene primers were amplified, and this amplification served to estimate nucleated cell counts. Sequencing was performed with immunoSEQ multiplex PCR; in TCRdb, only in-frame clones are kept and a portion is missing. V and J calls and clone size are given by that table; D and trimming were obtained from the DNA. The table has around 180,000 clones, over 65% seen once; the top ten hold about 3%. This entry belongs to a study of blood T cell repertoires in COVID-19. Overall study: T cells, B-cell-depleted T cells, or PBMCs supplied cDNA or gDNA.

Sequencing was done on a sample of peripheral blood. The chain couples TRBV5-1 to TRBJ2-7; 10 bases are a match to TRBD2. The clonotype was recovered from a woman of 80 years or more with acute or convalescent COVID-19. The CDR3 sequence is CASSLDTSGVYEQYF. The CDR3, as DNA: TGCGCCAGCAGCTTGGATACTAGCGGGGTCTACGAGCAGTACTTC.